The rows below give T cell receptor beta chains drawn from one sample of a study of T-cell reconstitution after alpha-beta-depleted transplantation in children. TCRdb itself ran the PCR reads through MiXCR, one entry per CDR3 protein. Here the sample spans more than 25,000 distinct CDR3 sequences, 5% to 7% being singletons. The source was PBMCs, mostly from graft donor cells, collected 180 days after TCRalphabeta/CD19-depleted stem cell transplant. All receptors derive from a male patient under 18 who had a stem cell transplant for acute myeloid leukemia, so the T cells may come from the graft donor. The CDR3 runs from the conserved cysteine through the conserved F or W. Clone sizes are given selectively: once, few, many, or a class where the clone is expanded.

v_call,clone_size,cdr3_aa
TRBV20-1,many,CSASPTANNSPLHF
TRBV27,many,CASSWGLGKTQYF
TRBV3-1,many,CASRDPFRGDTQYF
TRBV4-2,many,CASSLRTGVWNTEAFF
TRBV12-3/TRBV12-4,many,CASSLGTGSTGEQYF
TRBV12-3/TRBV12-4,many,CASSGRYNQPQHF
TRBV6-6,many,CGGTRDSNSPLHF
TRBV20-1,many,CSAGGQANTGELFF
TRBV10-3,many,CAISAVAQGQPQHF
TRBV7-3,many,CASSLGLAGGNEQFF
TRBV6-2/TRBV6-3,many,CASTLSRGGYEQYF
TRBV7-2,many,CASKRGQGYNEQFF
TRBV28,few,CASKLAGGLPDTQYF
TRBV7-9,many,CASSATGGDNSPLHF
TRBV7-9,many,CASSGGFIFDEQFF
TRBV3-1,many,CASSQDRISVTGELFF
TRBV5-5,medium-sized,CASSLAVGTGERETQYF
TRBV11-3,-,CASSHATGSPEQFF
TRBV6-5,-,CASKRTDTQYF
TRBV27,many,CASSFRETQYF
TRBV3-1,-,CASSIGPGELFF
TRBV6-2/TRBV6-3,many,CASSYLGGNGEQFF
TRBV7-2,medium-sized,CASSSLAVGGTEAFF
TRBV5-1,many,CASSPGRSYGYTF
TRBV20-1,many,CSARSRGLFSYNEQFF
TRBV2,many,CASSPGQGSTGELFF
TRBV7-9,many,CASSVLHGRGLAGGSSYNEQFF
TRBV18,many,CASSSRGPGQGGVNTEAFF
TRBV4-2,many,CASSQRGGETQYF
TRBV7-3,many,CASSLIPDTANEQFF
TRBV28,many,CASSFPGLGETQYF
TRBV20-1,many,CSATPGLALAEQFF
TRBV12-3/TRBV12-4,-,CASSLAGGAELFF
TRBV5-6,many,CASSFQQGNSPLHF